The rows below give T cell receptor beta chains drawn from one sample of a study of neoadjuvant anti-PD-1 for oral cavity cancer. TCRdb's copy holds only in-frame clones and misses some; the assay was immunoSEQ multiplex PCR. This sample has approximately 23,000 clones, with more than 35% found just once. The sequencing used tumor tissue, collected after nivolumab (anti-PD-1) treatment. The source is a person between 35 and 79 years old with oral cavity squamous cell carcinoma. The CDR3 runs from the conserved cysteine through the conserved F or W. The D gene is left open where the match is weak. Expanded clones get a size class; other rows say once, few or many, or leave the size out.

.	TRBV7-3	TRBJ2-3	TRBD1	TGTGCCAGCAGTTCAAACAGGGGGCGGAAAGATACGCAGTATTTT	CASSSNRGRKDTQYF
.	TRBV13	TRBJ2-3	.	TGTGCCAGCAGCTTATCCGGGATTTTCACAGATACGCAGTATTTT	CASSLSGIFTDTQYF
.	TRBV4-2	TRBJ1-2	TRBD1	TGTGCCAGCAGCCAAGTAGGTCAGGGGGCTGGCTACACCTTC	CASSQVGQGAGYTF
few	TRBV2	TRBJ2-7	TRBD2	TGTGCCAGCAGCCCACGGGAGGGTACCTACGAGCAGTACTTC	CASSPREGTYEQYF
.	TRBV19	TRBJ1-2	.	TGTGCCAGTAGTATAGATTACCAAGCTAACTATGGCTACACCTTC	CASSIDYQANYGYTF
.	TRBV5-4	TRBJ1-2	.	TGTGCCAGCAGCTCTCAGGGGAACTATGGCTACACCTTC	CASSSQGNYGYTF
.	TRBV6-5	TRBJ1-2	TRBD1	TGTGCCAGCAGTTACTCGGGCAGGGGGGGGTATGGCTACACCTTC	CASSYSGRGGYGYTF
many	TRBV6-1	TRBJ2-4	.	TGTGCCAGCAGTGAAATGGGTGCATTCCGAGGGGTAGCCAAAAACATTCAGTACTTC	CASSEMGAFRGVAKNIQYF
.	TRBV27	TRBJ2-7	.	TGTGCCAGCAGTTTAGGGTCCGGTAGCTCCTACGAGCAGTACTTC	CASSLGSGSSYEQYF
few	TRBV9	TRBJ1-5	.	TGTGCCAGCAGCACAAGTCCGGGGGGTGATCAGCCCCAGCATTTT	CASSTSPGGDQPQHF
.	TRBV9	TRBJ1-6	.	TGTGCCAGCAGCGTTCGGGACATCTATAATTCACCCCTCCACTTT	CASSVRDIYNSPLHF
.	TRBV12-5	TRBJ2-5	.	TGTGCTAGTGGCCGGGGAACCACAGGGAAAGAGACCCAGTACTTC	CASGRGTTGKETQYF
many	TRBV11-2	TRBJ1-1	.	TGTGCCAGCAGCTTACCTGAAAACACTGAAGCTTTCTTT	CASSLPENTEAFF
few	TRBV5-1	TRBJ2-5	TRBD1	TGCGCCAGCAGCCGGGGACAGCCGCAAGAGACCCAGTACTTC	CASSRGQPQETQYF
.	TRBV5-1	TRBJ1-5	TRBD1	TGCGCCAGCAGCTTACAGGGGGTGGTCGGTCAGCCCCAGCATTTT	CASSLQGVVGQPQHF
large	TRBV9	TRBJ2-4	.	TGTGCCAGCAGCGTAGAGGGGGGAGTAGCCAAAAACATTCAGTACTTC	CASSVEGGVAKNIQYF
.	TRBV6-1	TRBJ1-3	.	TGTGCCAGCAGTGAACACTCTGGAAACACCATATATTTT	CASSEHSGNTIYF
.	TRBV29-1	TRBJ2-1	.	TGCAGCGTTGAAGAGGCATGGCTCTCCGACTACAATGAGCAGTTCTTC	CSVEEAWLSDYNEQFF
.	TRBV9	TRBJ2-2	TRBD2	TGTGCCAGCAGCCCTAGCGGGGGGGCGTCAACCGGGGAGCTGTTTTTT	CASSPSGGASTGELFF